These 9 T cell receptor beta chains share one sample of origin, sequenced in a study of T cell repertoires and HLA-DP antigens. Some clones are missing from TCRdb's copy, which holds only in-frame ones; the method was immunoSEQ multiplex PCR. The data hold roughly 120,000 clones, with 80% to 95% observed a single time. These receptors have no identified antigens. The specimen sequenced was CD4+ T cells from PBMCs. Every receptor here comes from a woman younger than 35 in good health and CMV-seronegative.

The chain joins TRBV27 to TRBJ1-1; D unclear. Germline assignment: CDR1 MNHEY and CDR2 SMNVEV (reference sequence). The V end lost 8 bases, the J end lost 1 base, and 8 bases lay between the germline ends. This CDR3 has 12 amino acids. The CDR3 loop is CASGRRNTEAFF. CDR3 DNA sequence: TGTGCCAGCGGGCGGAGGAACACTGAAGCTTTCTTT.

This clone came up once. This chain joins TRBV7-2 and TRBJ1-3, with a tentative D call TRBD1 (5 bases). Trimming shortened V by 3 bases and J by 4 bases, and 13 bases separated the two germline ends. Germline CDR1 is SGHTA and CDR2 is FQGNSA. The CDR3 sequence is 15 residues long. CDR3 protein: CASSFAGISGNTIYF. The DNA for the CDR3 is TGTGCCAGCAGCTTCGCAGGGATTTCAGGAAACACCATATATTTT.

V gene TRBV4-1 combines with J gene TRBJ2-5; D remains unclear. V was trimmed by 4 bases and J by 5 bases, leaving 17 bases between them. Germline CDR1 MGHRA, CDR2 YSYEKL. The CDR3 is 15 residues long. Written as DNA, the CDR3 is TGCGCCAGCAGCCTTCATTCGCCAACTTCGGAGACCCAGTACTTC. The encoded protein is CASSLHSPTSETQYF.

This sequence joins TRBV29-1 and TRBJ1-1; D gene uncertain. Germline-derived CDR1 and CDR2 are SQVTM and ANQGSEA. The CDR3 loop spans 17 amino acids. The V gene lost 5 bases and the J gene lost 4 bases, with 26 bases spanning the gap. The CDR3 loop is CSVLPLIFRGRGTEAFF. CDR3 DNA: TGCAGCGTTTTACCCCTTATATTCCGGGGTCGGGGCACTGAAGCTTTCTTT. Variable domain in full (rest from reference TRBV29-1 and TRBJ1-1): SAVISQKPSRDICQRGTSLTIQCQVDSQVTMMFWYRQQPGQSLTLIATANQGSEATYESGFVIDKFPISRPNLTFSTLTVSNMSPEDSSIYLCSVLPLIFRGRGTEAFFGQGTRLTVV.

This sequence joins TRBV6-6 and TRBJ2-5; 10 nucleotides align to TRBD1. V trimming: 1 base; J trimming: 5 bases; junction bases outside the gene matches: 4. CDR1 and CDR2 (germline): MNHNY, SVGAGI (reference sequence). This CDR3 comprises 15 residues. CDR3 loop: CASSYLTGGRETQYF. DNA of the CDR3: TGTGCCAGCAGTTACTTGACAGGGGGCAGGGAGACCCAGTACTTC.

The V and J genes are TRBV13 and TRBJ1-6; TRBD1 might be the D (5 bases). Trimming pared 5 bases from V and 10 bases from J, leaving 15 bases between. CDR1 is PRHDT, CDR2 FYEKMQ, per germline (reference sequence). The length of the CDR3 is 14 residues. CDR3: CASSPTRTQSPLHF. The CDR3, as DNA: TGTGCCAGCAGCCCCACGCGGACACAATCACCCCTCCACTTT. The variable domain in full, completed from reference TRBV13 and TRBJ1-6, reads AAGVIQSPRHLIKEKRETATLKCYPIPRHDTVYWYQQGPGQDPQFLISFYEKMQSDKGSIPDRFSAQQFSDYHSELNMSSLELGDSALYFCASSPTRTQSPLHFGNGTRLTVT.

The V call is TRBV19, the J call TRBJ1-1; no clear D gene. This CDR3 contains 14 residues. Germline lookup yields CDR1 LNHDA and CDR2 SQIVND (reference sequence). The V and J ends lost 5 bases and 2 bases respectively, with 12 bases between them. The CDR3 protein is CASSFTVVNTEAFF. CDR3 sequence (DNA): TGTGCCAGTAGTTTCACGGTCGTAAACACTGAAGCTTTCTTT.

The chain employs TRBV5-4 and TRBJ1-1; D might be TRBD1 (5 bases). CDR3 length: 15 amino acids. V lost 1 base and J 0 bases, leaving 10 bases between the germline ends. Germline CDR1 SGHNT, CDR2 YYREEE (reference sequence). CDR3 nucleotides: TGTGCCAGCAGCTTGCCACTGACAGTGAACACTGAAGCTTTCTTT. This translates into CASSLPLTVNTEAFF.

The chain is built from TRBV18 and TRBJ1-1; 8 bases fit TRBD1. V trimming: 1 base; J trimming: 1 base; junction bases outside the gene matches: 8. This CDR3 spans 17 amino acids. Per germline, CDR1 KGHSH and CDR2 LQKENI. In DNA form, the CDR3 reads TGTGCCAGCTCACCACTGGGGGGACAGGTTGCGAACACTGAAGCTTTCTTT. The encoded protein is CASSPLGGQVANTEAFF.